This is a list of T cell receptor beta chains from one sample in a study of blood T cell repertoires in COVID-19. Clones were read by immunoSEQ multiplex PCR, and TCRdb kept only the in-frame ones, dropping some. The data contain some 230,000 clones, 80% to 85% of them seen just once; the ten biggest clones take up roughly 8.2%. Specimen: peripheral blood. The receptors here all came from an elderly woman with COVID-19, enrolled during active disease. CDR3s include the opening cysteine and the closing phenylalanine or tryptophan. The order of the fields is CDR3 protein, CDR3 DNA, clone size, D gene, J gene, V gene. D genes are given only for firm matches. Only some rows state a clone size, as once, few, many or a class for expanded clones.

CDR3aa: CASSRQGPLVHF
CDR3nt: TGTGCCAGCAGCCGACAGGGACCCCTGGTCCACTTT
abundance: -
d_gene: TRBD1
j_gene: TRBJ1-6
v_gene: TRBV11-2

CDR3aa: CASSPLGTWADNEQFF
CDR3nt: TGTGCCAGCTCCCCCCTGGGGACTTGGGCTGACAATGAGCAGTTCTTC
abundance: -
d_gene: -
j_gene: TRBJ2-1
v_gene: TRBV18

CDR3aa: CASSLGQMNTEAFF
CDR3nt: TGCGCCAGCAGCTTGGGCCAGATGAACACTGAAGCTTTCTTT
abundance: -
d_gene: -
j_gene: TRBJ1-1
v_gene: TRBV5-1

CDR3aa: CASSTGGSSPLHF
CDR3nt: TGTGCCAGCAGCACAGGGGGGTCTTCACCCCTCCACTTT
abundance: -
d_gene: TRBD1
j_gene: TRBJ1-6
v_gene: TRBV12-3/TRBV12-4

CDR3aa: CASSPDATGSGNTIYF
CDR3nt: TGTGCCAGCTCACCAGATGCGACAGGATCGGGAAACACCATATATTTT
abundance: -
d_gene: -
j_gene: TRBJ1-3
v_gene: TRBV18

CDR3aa: CASSLMGLADYNEQFF
CDR3nt: TGTGCCAGCAGCTTAATGGGACTAGCGGACTACAATGAGCAGTTCTTC
abundance: -
d_gene: TRBD2
j_gene: TRBJ2-1
v_gene: TRBV7-9

CDR3aa: CSVTLSTRGNTEAFF
CDR3nt: TGCAGCGTCACCCTCTCCACGCGGGGTAACACTGAAGCTTTCTTT
abundance: once
d_gene: -
j_gene: TRBJ1-1
v_gene: TRBV29-1

CDR3aa: CASSPGRWDYGYTF
CDR3nt: TGTGCCAGCAGTCCTGGGAGATGGGACTATGGCTACACCTTC
abundance: -
d_gene: -
j_gene: TRBJ1-2
v_gene: TRBV6-5

CDR3aa: CASSPPGRRAYGYTF
CDR3nt: TGTGCCAGCTCACCACCGGGGCGGAGGGCCTATGGCTACACCTTC
abundance: -
d_gene: -
j_gene: TRBJ1-2
v_gene: TRBV18

CDR3aa: CASSLGDSNQPQHF
CDR3nt: TGTGCCAGCAGCTTAGGTGACAGTAATCAGCCCCAGCATTTT
abundance: -
d_gene: -
j_gene: TRBJ1-5
v_gene: TRBV7-8

CDR3aa: CASSYAPGTGGTYEQYF
CDR3nt: TGTGCCAGCAGTTACGCCCCCGGGACAGGGGGTACCTACGAGCAGTACTTC
abundance: -
d_gene: TRBD1
j_gene: TRBJ2-7
v_gene: TRBV6-2/TRBV6-3

CDR3aa: CASSITLQAIYGYTF
CDR3nt: TGTGCCAGTAGTATTACGCTCCAGGCCATCTATGGCTACACCTTC
abundance: -
d_gene: -
j_gene: TRBJ1-2
v_gene: TRBV19

CDR3aa: CASSPSGTSGRSEQFF
CDR3nt: TGTGCCAGCTCACCTTCCGGGACTAGCGGGAGAAGTGAGCAGTTCTTC
abundance: -
d_gene: TRBD2
j_gene: TRBJ2-1
v_gene: TRBV18

CDR3aa: CASSLGQATEAFF
CDR3nt: TGTGCCAGCAGCTTAGGTCAGGCTACTGAAGCTTTCTTT
abundance: -
d_gene: -
j_gene: TRBJ1-1
v_gene: TRBV7-2

CDR3aa: CASSGRPSGYTGELFF
CDR3nt: TGTGCCAGCAGTGGTCGGCCTAGCGGATACACCGGGGAGCTGTTTTTT
abundance: once
d_gene: TRBD2
j_gene: TRBJ2-2
v_gene: TRBV6-1

CDR3aa: CASRLAGTQETQYF
CDR3nt: TGTGCCAGCAGACTAGCGGGAACTCAAGAGACCCAGTACTTC
abundance: -
d_gene: TRBD2
j_gene: TRBJ2-5
v_gene: TRBV6-5

CDR3aa: CASSRPTGTGELFF
CDR3nt: TGCGCCAGCAGCCGCCCCACAGGTACCGGGGAGCTGTTTTTT
abundance: few
d_gene: -
j_gene: TRBJ2-2
v_gene: TRBV4-1

CDR3aa: CAISETGTGYTF
CDR3nt: TGTGCCATCAGCGAGACAGGGACGGGCTACACCTTC
abundance: few
d_gene: TRBD1
j_gene: TRBJ1-2
v_gene: TRBV10-3

CDR3aa: CASSLERGNYGYTF
CDR3nt: TGCGCCAGCAGCTTGGAACGGGGGAACTATGGCTACACCTTC
abundance: -
d_gene: -
j_gene: TRBJ1-2
v_gene: TRBV5-1

CDR3aa: CASSRQGRAFF
CDR3nt: TGTGCCAGCAGCCGACAGGGTCGGGCTTTCTTT
abundance: -
d_gene: TRBD1
j_gene: TRBJ1-1
v_gene: TRBV6-2/TRBV6-3

CDR3aa: CASSPNGLPLSPENIQYF
CDR3nt: TGTGCCAGCAGCCCTAACGGACTACCACTTAGCCCGGAAAACATTCAGTACTTC
abundance: -
d_gene: -
j_gene: TRBJ2-4
v_gene: TRBV7-8

CDR3aa: CASSLISRAYGYTF
CDR3nt: TGTGCCAGCAGTTTAATTAGCAGGGCTTATGGCTACACCTTC
abundance: -
d_gene: -
j_gene: TRBJ1-2
v_gene: TRBV28

CDR3aa: CASSPGDQPQHF
CDR3nt: TGTGCCAGCAGCCCCGGAGATCAGCCCCAGCATTTT
abundance: few
d_gene: -
j_gene: TRBJ1-5
v_gene: TRBV7-9

CDR3aa: CASSLQLAGDNEQFF
CDR3nt: TGTGCCAGCAGCTTACAACTAGCGGGCGACAATGAGCAGTTCTTC
abundance: -
d_gene: TRBD2
j_gene: TRBJ2-1
v_gene: TRBV7-8

CDR3aa: CASSSQGWTDGYTF
CDR3nt: TGTGCCAGCAGCTCACAGGGTTGGACAGATGGCTACACCTTC
abundance: -
d_gene: -
j_gene: TRBJ1-2
v_gene: TRBV7-2

CDR3aa: CASSSWTSSGYTF
CDR3nt: TGTGCCAGCAGCTCATGGACTAGCAGTGGCTACACCTTC
abundance: few
d_gene: -
j_gene: TRBJ1-2
v_gene: TRBV5-5

CDR3aa: CASSRQYEQYF
CDR3nt: TGTGCCAGCAGCCGCCAGTACGAGCAGTACTTC
abundance: -
d_gene: -
j_gene: TRBJ2-7
v_gene: TRBV6-6

CDR3aa: CASSKGKAGRAKNIQYF
CDR3nt: TGTGCCAGCAGCAAAGGGAAAGCGGGTCGAGCCAAAAACATTCAGTACTTC
abundance: -
d_gene: -
j_gene: TRBJ2-4
v_gene: TRBV21-1

CDR3aa: CASSLTESNQPQHF
CDR3nt: TGTGCCAGCAGCTTAACTGAAAGCAATCAGCCCCAGCATTTT
abundance: -
d_gene: -
j_gene: TRBJ1-5
v_gene: TRBV7-9

CDR3aa: CASSLGTGGWNTEAFF
CDR3nt: TGTGCCAGTAGTTTAGGGACAGGGGGATGGAACACTGAAGCTTTCTTT
abundance: -
d_gene: TRBD1
j_gene: TRBJ1-1
v_gene: TRBV19

CDR3aa: CASSLRREYEQYF
CDR3nt: TGTGCCAGCAGCCTAAGACGGGAATACGAGCAGTACTTC
abundance: few
d_gene: -
j_gene: TRBJ2-7
v_gene: TRBV27

CDR3aa: CASSRTGTSGETQYF
CDR3nt: TGTGCCAGCAGTCGCACCGGGACTAGCGGGGAGACCCAGTACTTC
abundance: -
d_gene: TRBD2
j_gene: TRBJ2-5
v_gene: TRBV6-4

CDR3aa: CASSWDRGRGGYTF
CDR3nt: TGTGCCAGCAGTTGGGACAGGGGGCGCGGTGGCTACACCTTC
abundance: -
d_gene: TRBD1
j_gene: TRBJ1-2
v_gene: TRBV7-2

CDR3aa: CASSSLGGRANEQFF
CDR3nt: TGTGCCAGCAGCTCCTTAGGCGGGAGGGCGAATGAGCAGTTCTTC
abundance: once
d_gene: TRBD2
j_gene: TRBJ2-1
v_gene: TRBV7-8

CDR3aa: CASSNPGQGFYGYTF
CDR3nt: TGTGCCAGTAGTAACCCGGGACAGGGGTTCTATGGCTACACCTTC
abundance: -
d_gene: TRBD1
j_gene: TRBJ1-2
v_gene: TRBV19

CDR3aa: CASRRGLTNEKLFF
CDR3nt: TGTGCCAGTAGAAGAGGGTTGACTAATGAAAAACTGTTTTTT
abundance: -
d_gene: -
j_gene: TRBJ1-4
v_gene: TRBV19

CDR3aa: CATSDLAGTGVGETQYF
CDR3nt: TGTGCCACCAGTGATCTAGCCGGGACAGGGGTCGGAGAGACCCAGTACTTC
abundance: -
d_gene: TRBD1
j_gene: TRBJ2-5
v_gene: TRBV24-1

CDR3aa: CASSMDRGPYGYTF
CDR3nt: TGTGCCAGCAGCATGGACAGGGGACCCTATGGCTACACCTTC
abundance: few
d_gene: TRBD1
j_gene: TRBJ1-2
v_gene: TRBV7-9

CDR3aa: CASRTGGMNTEAFF
CDR3nt: TGTGCCAGCAGGACCGGGGGGATGAACACTGAAGCTTTCTTT
abundance: -
d_gene: -
j_gene: TRBJ1-1
v_gene: TRBV6-5

CDR3aa: CASSADRHSNQPQHF
CDR3nt: TGTGCCAGCAGTGCGGACAGACATTCTAATCAGCCCCAGCATTTT
abundance: once
d_gene: -
j_gene: TRBJ1-5
v_gene: TRBV28

CDR3aa: CASSRDRLNYGYTF
CDR3nt: TGTGCCAGCAGCCGGGACAGACTTAACTATGGCTACACCTTC
abundance: -
d_gene: TRBD1
j_gene: TRBJ1-2
v_gene: TRBV5-4

CDR3aa: CASSQSYEQYF
CDR3nt: TGTGCCAGCAGCCAGAGCTACGAGCAGTACTTC
abundance: once
d_gene: -
j_gene: TRBJ2-7
v_gene: TRBV4-2

CDR3aa: CAISDRGPYEQYF
CDR3nt: TGTGCCATCAGTGACAGGGGGCCCTACGAGCAGTACTTC
abundance: -
d_gene: TRBD1
j_gene: TRBJ2-7
v_gene: TRBV10-3

CDR3aa: CASSLQDTQYF
CDR3nt: TGTGCCAGCAGCTTACAAGATACGCAGTATTTT
abundance: -
d_gene: -
j_gene: TRBJ2-3
v_gene: TRBV7-2

CDR3aa: CASSPGLAGVDEQFF
CDR3nt: TGCGCCAGCAGCCCCGGACTAGCGGGAGTGGATGAGCAGTTCTTC
abundance: -
d_gene: TRBD2
j_gene: TRBJ2-1
v_gene: TRBV5-1

CDR3aa: CASSPTATNEKLFF
CDR3nt: TGTGCCAGCTCACCGACAGCAACTAATGAAAAACTGTTTTTT
abundance: -
d_gene: -
j_gene: TRBJ1-4
v_gene: TRBV18

CDR3aa: CASSSRGGNQPQHF
CDR3nt: TGTGCCAGCAGTTCGCGGGGGGGGAATCAGCCCCAGCATTTT
abundance: -
d_gene: -
j_gene: TRBJ1-5
v_gene: TRBV6-2/TRBV6-3

CDR3aa: CASSNRGYGYTF
CDR3nt: TGTGCCAGCAGTAACAGGGGGTATGGCTACACCTTC
abundance: -
d_gene: TRBD1
j_gene: TRBJ1-2
v_gene: TRBV6-6

CDR3aa: CASSFMGLNQPQHF
CDR3nt: TGTGCCAGCAGTTTTATGGGCCTCAATCAGCCCCAGCATTTT
abundance: -
d_gene: -
j_gene: TRBJ1-5
v_gene: TRBV27

CDR3aa: CAISEGQANHGAFF
CDR3nt: TGTGCCATCAGTGAGGGACAGGCGAACCACGGAGCTTTCTTT
abundance: -
d_gene: TRBD1
j_gene: TRBJ1-1
v_gene: TRBV10-3

CDR3aa: CATSDQGTGAGYTF
CDR3nt: TGTGCCACCAGTGACCAAGGTACAGGGGCTGGCTACACCTTC
abundance: few
d_gene: TRBD1
j_gene: TRBJ1-2
v_gene: TRBV24-1

CDR3aa: CASMLRGTGVGYTF
CDR3nt: TGTGCCAGCATGCTCCGGGGGACAGGGGTGGGCTACACCTTC
abundance: -
d_gene: TRBD1
j_gene: TRBJ1-2
v_gene: TRBV28

CDR3aa: CSVRVTGARDTEAFF
CDR3nt: TGCAGCGTTCGGGTAACAGGGGCGCGGGACACTGAAGCTTTCTTT
abundance: -
d_gene: TRBD1
j_gene: TRBJ1-1
v_gene: TRBV29-1

CDR3aa: CASRTGTSLLKQYF
CDR3nt: TGTGCCAGCAGAACCGGGACATCCCTCCTCAAGCAGTACTTC
abundance: few
d_gene: -
j_gene: TRBJ2-7
v_gene: TRBV6-5

CDR3aa: CASSRSGFSTDTQYF
CDR3nt: TGTGCCAGCAGCCGTAGCGGTTTTAGCACAGATACGCAGTATTTT
abundance: -
d_gene: -
j_gene: TRBJ2-3
v_gene: TRBV27

CDR3aa: CASRTGHLNTEAFF
CDR3nt: TGTGCCAGCAGGACGGGACACCTGAACACTGAAGCTTTCTTT
abundance: -
d_gene: -
j_gene: TRBJ1-1
v_gene: TRBV6-4

CDR3aa: CASGLTDPYEQYF
CDR3nt: TGTGCCAGCGGACTTACGGACCCCTACGAGCAGTACTTC
abundance: -
d_gene: -
j_gene: TRBJ2-7
v_gene: TRBV28

CDR3aa: CASSVSGGGPYEQYF
CDR3nt: TGTGCCAGCAGCGTTAGCGGGGGCGGGCCCTACGAGCAGTACTTC
abundance: -
d_gene: TRBD2
j_gene: TRBJ2-7
v_gene: TRBV2

CDR3aa: CASSHGLAVSTDTQYF
CDR3nt: TGTGCCAGCAGCCACGGACTAGCAGTTAGCACAGATACGCAGTATTTT
abundance: -
d_gene: TRBD2
j_gene: TRBJ2-3
v_gene: TRBV7-2